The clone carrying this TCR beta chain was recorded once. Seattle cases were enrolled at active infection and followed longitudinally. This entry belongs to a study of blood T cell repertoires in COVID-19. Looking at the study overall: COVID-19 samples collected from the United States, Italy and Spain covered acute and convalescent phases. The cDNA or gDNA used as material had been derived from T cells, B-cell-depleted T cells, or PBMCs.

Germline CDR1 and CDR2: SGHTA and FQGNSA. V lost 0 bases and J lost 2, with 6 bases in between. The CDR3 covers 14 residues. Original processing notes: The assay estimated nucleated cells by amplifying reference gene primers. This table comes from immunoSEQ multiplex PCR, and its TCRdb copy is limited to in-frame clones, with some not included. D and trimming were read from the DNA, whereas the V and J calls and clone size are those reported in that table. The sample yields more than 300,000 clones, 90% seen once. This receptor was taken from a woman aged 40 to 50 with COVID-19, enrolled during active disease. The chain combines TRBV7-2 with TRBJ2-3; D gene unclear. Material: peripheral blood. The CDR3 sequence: CASSLALDTDTQYF. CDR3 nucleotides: TGTGCCAGCAGCTTAGCGCTAGACACAGATACGCAGTATTTT.